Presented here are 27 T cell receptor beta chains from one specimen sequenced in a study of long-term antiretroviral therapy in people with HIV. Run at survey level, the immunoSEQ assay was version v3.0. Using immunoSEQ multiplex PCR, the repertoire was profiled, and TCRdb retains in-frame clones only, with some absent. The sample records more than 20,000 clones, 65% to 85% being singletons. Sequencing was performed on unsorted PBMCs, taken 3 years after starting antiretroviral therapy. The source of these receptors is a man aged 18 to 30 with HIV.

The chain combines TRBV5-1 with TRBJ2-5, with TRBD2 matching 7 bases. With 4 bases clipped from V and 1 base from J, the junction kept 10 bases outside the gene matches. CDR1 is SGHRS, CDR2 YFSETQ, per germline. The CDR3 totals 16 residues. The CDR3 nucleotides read TGCGCCAGCAGCCTCACATTGGGACTATTCCAAGAGACCCAGTACTTC. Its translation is CASSLTLGLFQETQYF. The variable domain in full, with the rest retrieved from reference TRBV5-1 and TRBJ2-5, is KAGVTQTPRYLIKTRGQQVTLSCSPISGHRSVSWYQQTPGQGLQFLFEYFSETQRNKGNFPGRFSGRQFSNSRSEMNVSTLELGDSALYLCASSLTLGLFQETQYFGPGTRLLVL.

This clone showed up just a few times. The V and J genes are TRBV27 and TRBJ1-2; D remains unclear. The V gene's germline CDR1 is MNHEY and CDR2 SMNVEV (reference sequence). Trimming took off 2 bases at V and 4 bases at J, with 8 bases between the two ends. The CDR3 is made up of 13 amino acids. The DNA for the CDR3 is TGTGCCAGCAGTTTAAATCGAGGCTATGGCTACACCTTC. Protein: CASSLNRGYGYTF.

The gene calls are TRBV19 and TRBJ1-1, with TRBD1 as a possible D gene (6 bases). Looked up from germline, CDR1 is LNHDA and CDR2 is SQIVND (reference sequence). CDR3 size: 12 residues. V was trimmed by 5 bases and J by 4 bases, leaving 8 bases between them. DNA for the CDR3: TGTGCCAGTAGTCGGGGGCGCACTGAAGCTTTCTTT. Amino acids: CASSRGRTEAFF.

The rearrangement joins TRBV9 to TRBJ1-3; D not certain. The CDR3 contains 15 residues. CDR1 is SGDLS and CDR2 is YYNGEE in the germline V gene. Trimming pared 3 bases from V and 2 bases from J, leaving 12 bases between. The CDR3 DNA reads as TGTGCCAGCAGCGCCCGAGATCGAGCTGGAAACACCATATATTTT. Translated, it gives CASSARDRAGNTIYF.

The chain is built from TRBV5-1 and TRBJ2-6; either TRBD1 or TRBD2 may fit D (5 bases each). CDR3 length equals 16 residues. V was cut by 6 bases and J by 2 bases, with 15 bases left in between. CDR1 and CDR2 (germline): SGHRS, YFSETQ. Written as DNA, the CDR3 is TGCGCCAGCATTCCGGGGCCGAATCCTGGGGCCAACGTCCTGACTTTC. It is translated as CASIPGPNPGANVLTF.

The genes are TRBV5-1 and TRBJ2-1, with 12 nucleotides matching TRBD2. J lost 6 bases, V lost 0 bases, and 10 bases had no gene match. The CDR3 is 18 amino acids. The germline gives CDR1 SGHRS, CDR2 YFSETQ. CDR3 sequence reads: CASSLAPVLAGGSNEQFF. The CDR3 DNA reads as TGCGCCAGCAGCTTGGCCCCCGTCCTAGCGGGGGGGAGCAATGAGCAGTTCTTC.

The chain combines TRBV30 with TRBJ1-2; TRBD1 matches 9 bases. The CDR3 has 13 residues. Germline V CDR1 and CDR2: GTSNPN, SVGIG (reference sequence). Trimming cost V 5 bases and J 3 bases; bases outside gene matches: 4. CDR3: CAWGTGRYYGYTF. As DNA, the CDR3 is TGTGCCTGGGGGACAGGGAGATACTATGGCTACACCTTC.

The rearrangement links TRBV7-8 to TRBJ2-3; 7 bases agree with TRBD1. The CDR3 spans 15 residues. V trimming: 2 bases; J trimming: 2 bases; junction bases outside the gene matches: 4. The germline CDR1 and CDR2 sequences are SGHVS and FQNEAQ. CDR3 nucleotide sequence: TGTGCCAGCAGCTTAAAGGGGGCCCACACAGATACGCAGTATTTT. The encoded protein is CASSLKGAHTDTQYF.

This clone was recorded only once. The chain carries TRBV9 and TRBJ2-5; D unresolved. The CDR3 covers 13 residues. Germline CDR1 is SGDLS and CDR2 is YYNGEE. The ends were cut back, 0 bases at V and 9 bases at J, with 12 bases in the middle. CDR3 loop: CASSVGGKRAQYF. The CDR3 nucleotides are TGTGCCAGCAGCGTAGGAGGCAAAAGGGCCCAGTACTTC.

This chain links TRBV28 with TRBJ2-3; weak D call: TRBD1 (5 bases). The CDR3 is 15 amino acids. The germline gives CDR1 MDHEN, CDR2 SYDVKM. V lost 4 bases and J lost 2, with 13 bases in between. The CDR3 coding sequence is TGTGCCAGCAGTTGGCTGACAGAGACCACAGATACGCAGTATTTT. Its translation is CASSWLTETTDTQYF.

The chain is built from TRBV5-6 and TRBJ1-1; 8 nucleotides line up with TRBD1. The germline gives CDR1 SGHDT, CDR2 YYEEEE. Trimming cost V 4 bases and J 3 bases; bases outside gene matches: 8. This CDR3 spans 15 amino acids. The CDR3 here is CASSTYRGYDTEAFF. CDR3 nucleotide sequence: TGTGCCAGCAGCACTTACAGGGGGTACGACACTGAAGCTTTCTTT.

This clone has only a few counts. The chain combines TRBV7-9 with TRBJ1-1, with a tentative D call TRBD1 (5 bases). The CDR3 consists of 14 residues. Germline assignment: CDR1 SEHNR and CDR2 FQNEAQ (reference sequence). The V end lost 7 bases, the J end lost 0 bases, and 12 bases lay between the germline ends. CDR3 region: CASTQGFMNTEAFF. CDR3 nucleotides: TGTGCCAGCACCCAGGGATTCATGAACACTGAAGCTTTCTTT.

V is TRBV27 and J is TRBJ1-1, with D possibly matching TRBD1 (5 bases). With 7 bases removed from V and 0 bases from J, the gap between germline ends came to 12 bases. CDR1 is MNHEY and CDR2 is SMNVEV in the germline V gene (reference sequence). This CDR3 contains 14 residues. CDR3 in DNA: TGTGCCAGCACCTCCCGGGGACTGAACACTGAAGCTTTCTTT. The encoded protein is CASTSRGLNTEAFF.

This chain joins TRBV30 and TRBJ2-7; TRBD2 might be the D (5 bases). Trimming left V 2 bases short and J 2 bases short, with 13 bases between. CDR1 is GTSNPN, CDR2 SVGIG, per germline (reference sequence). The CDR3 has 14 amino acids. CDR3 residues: CAWSMEAGTYEQYF. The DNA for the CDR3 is TGTGCCTGGAGTATGGAGGCGGGCACCTACGAGCAGTACTTC. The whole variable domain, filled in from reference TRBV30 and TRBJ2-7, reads SQTIHQWPATLVQPVGSPLSLECTVEGTSNPNLYWYRQAAGRGLQLLFYSVGIGQISSEVPQNLSASRPQDRQFILSSKKLLLSDSGFYLCAWSMEAGTYEQYFGPGTRLTVT.

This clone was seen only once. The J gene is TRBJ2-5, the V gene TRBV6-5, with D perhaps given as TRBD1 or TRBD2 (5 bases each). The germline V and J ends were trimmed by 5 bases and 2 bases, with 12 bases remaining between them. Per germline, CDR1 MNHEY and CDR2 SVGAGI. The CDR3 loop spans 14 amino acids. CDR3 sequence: CASSEPGPQETQYF. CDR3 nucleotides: TGTGCCAGCAGTGAGCCGGGACCACAAGAGACCCAGTACTTC.

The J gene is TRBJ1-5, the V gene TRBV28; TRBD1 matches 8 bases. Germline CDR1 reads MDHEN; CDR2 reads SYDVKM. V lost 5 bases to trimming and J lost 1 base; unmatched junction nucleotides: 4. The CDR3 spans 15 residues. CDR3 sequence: CASSATGGSNQPQHF. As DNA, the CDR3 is TGTGCCAGCAGTGCTACAGGGGGGAGCAATCAGCCCCAGCATTTT.

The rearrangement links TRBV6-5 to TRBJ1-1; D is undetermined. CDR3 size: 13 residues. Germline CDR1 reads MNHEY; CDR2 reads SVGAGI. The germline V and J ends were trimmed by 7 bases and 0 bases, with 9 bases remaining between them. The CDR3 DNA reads TGTGCCAGCACCTCAGACATGAACACTGAAGCTTTCTTT. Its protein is CASTSDMNTEAFF.

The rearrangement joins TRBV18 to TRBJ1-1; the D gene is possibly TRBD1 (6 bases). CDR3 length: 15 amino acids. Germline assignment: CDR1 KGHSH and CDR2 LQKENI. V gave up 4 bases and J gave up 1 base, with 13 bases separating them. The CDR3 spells CASSLTGTTNTEAFF. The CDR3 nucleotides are TGTGCCAGCTCACTCACCGGGACAACGAACACTGAAGCTTTCTTT.

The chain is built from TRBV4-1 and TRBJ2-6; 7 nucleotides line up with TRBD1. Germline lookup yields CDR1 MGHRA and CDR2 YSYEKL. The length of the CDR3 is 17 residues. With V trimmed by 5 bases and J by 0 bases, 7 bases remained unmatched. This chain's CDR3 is CASSLRQGPSGANVLTF. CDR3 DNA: TGCGCCAGCAGCTTACGACAGGGTCCCTCTGGGGCCAACGTCCTGACTTTC.

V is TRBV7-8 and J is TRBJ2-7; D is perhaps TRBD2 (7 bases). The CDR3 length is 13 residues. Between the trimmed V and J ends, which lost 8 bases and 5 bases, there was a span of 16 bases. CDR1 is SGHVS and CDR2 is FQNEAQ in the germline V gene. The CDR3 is CASFEGGYHEQYF. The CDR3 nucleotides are TGTGCCAGCTTTGAGGGGGGGTACCACGAGCAGTACTTC.

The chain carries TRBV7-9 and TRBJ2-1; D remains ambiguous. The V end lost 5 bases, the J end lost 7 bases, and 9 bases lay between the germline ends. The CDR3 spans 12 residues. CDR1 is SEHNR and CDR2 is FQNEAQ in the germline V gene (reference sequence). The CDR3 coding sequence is TGTGCCAGCAGCATAGTAGTGAATGAGCAGTTCTTC. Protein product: CASSIVVNEQFF.

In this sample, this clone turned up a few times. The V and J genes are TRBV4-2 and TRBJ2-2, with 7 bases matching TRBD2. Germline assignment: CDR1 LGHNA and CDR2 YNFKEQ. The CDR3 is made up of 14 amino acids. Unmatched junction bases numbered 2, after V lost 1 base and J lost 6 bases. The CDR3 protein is CASSQGEGAGELFF. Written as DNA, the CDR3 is TGTGCCAGCAGCCAAGGGGAGGGCGCCGGGGAGCTGTTTTTT.

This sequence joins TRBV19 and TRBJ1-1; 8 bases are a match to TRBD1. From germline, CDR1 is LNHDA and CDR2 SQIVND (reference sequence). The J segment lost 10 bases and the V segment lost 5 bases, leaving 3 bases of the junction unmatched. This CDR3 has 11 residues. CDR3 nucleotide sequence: TGTGCCAGTAGTTGGGACAGGCGAGCTTTCTTT. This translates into CASSWDRRAFF.

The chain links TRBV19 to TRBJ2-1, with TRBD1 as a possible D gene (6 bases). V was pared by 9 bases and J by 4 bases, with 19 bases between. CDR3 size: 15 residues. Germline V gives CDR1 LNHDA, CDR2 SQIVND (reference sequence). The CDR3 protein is CASQRPGTQYNEQFF. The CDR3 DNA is TGTGCCAGCCAACGCCCGGGGACACAATACAATGAGCAGTTCTTC.

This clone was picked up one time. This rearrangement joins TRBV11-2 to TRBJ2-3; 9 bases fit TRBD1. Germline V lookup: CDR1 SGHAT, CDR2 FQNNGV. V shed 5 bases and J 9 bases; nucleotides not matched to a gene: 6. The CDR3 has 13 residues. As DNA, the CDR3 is TGTGCCAGCAGCCTCCGGGACAGGGACACGCAGTATTTT. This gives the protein CASSLRDRDTQYF. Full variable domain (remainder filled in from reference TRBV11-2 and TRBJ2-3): EAGVAQSPRYKIIEKRQSVAFWCNPISGHATLYWYQQILGQGPKLLIQFQNNGVVDDSQLPKDRFSAERLKGVDSTLKIQPAKLEDSAVYLCASSLRDRDTQYFGPGTRLTVL.

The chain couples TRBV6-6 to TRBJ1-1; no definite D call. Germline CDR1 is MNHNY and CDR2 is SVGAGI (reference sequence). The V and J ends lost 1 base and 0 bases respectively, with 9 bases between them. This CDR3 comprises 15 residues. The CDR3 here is CASSYYGNMNTEAFF. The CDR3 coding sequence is TGTGCCAGCAGTTACTATGGGAATATGAACACTGAAGCTTTCTTT.

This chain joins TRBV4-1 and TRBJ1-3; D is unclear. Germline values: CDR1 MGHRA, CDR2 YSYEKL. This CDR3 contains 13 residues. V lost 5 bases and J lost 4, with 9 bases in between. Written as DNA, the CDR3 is TGCGCCAGCAGCGGCGTCATCGGAAACACCATATATTTT. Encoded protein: CASSGVIGNTIYF.